This T cell receptor (beta chain) appears in the sequencing data of a study of T-cell memory formation after mild COVID-19. Study as a whole: The two donors had largely donor-specific TCR clusters. Study-wide results and limits: Memory sampled before infection contained some responding clones, suggesting cross-reactive memory joined.

The CDR3 totals 13 residues. Trimming removed 6 bases from V and 2 bases from J, with 12 bases in between. Germline CDR1 is DFQATT and CDR2 is SNEGSKA (reference sequence). Constant-segment-primed 5'RACE gave TCR alpha and TCR beta cDNA libraries with sample barcodes and UMIs. One entry per CDR3 protein results from TCRdb running MiXCR on the 5' RACE reads. The sample holds around 320,000 distinct CDR3 sequences, roughly a fifth seen once. In its sample, this clonotype was seen a few times. Its matching antigen is unknown. Sequencing was done on a sample of PBMCs or a T cell subset sorted from them (not recorded which). The chain links TRBV20-1 to TRBJ2-3, with unresolved D. The receptor comes from a man between 18 and 29 years old who had mild COVID-19 (a few samples of this study predate the infection). Cell type and time point are not known. This chain's CDR3 is CSAIPANTDTQYF. The CDR3 DNA follows: TGCAGTGCAATACCAGCGAACACAGATACGCAGTATTTT.